Listed here are 4 T cell receptor beta chains from one sample, sequenced in a study of blood T cell repertoires in COVID-19. Sequencing was performed with immunoSEQ multiplex PCR; in TCRdb, only in-frame clones are kept and a portion is missing. The sample lists tens of thousands of clones, 90% occurring once. Sequencing input: peripheral blood. These TCRs come from a man aged 50-59 years with COVID-19, enrolled during active disease.

The rearrangement joins TRBV5-4 to TRBJ2-5, with 9 bases fitting TRBD2. The germline V gene encodes CDR1 SGHNT and CDR2 YYREEE (reference sequence). The CDR3 spans 17 residues. The V segment lost 0 bases and the J segment 5 bases; nucleotides outside the gene matches: 11. The CDR3 coding sequence is TGTGCCAGCAGCTTGGGGGGTGGCGGTAGCGGGAGTGAGACCCAGTACTTC. Protein: CASSLGGGGSGSETQYF.

The V and J genes are TRBV2 and TRBJ2-1; 10 nucleotides align to TRBD2. Germline values: CDR1 SNHLY, CDR2 FYNNEI. The CDR3 spans 17 residues. Germline trimming cut 4 bases from V and 5 bases from J; bases unmatched to any gene: 11. This CDR3 reads CASSAKREGPRNNEQFF. The CDR3 nucleotides are TGTGCCAGCAGTGCGAAGCGGGAGGGCCCCAGAAACAATGAGCAGTTCTTC. Drawing the rest from reference TRBV2 and TRBJ2-1, the complete variable domain is EPEVTQTPSHQVTQMGQEVILRCVPISNHLYFYWYRQILGQKVEFLVSFYNNEISEKSEIFDDQFSVERPDGSNFTLKIRSTKLEDSAMYFCASSAKREGPRNNEQFFGPGTRLTVL.

The rearrangement uses TRBV19 and TRBJ1-5; 7 bases fit TRBD1. CDR1 is LNHDA, CDR2 SQIVND, per germline (reference sequence). The trim removed 0 bases at V and 5 bases at J, leaving 1 base unmatched. The CDR3 is made up of 14 amino acids. CDR3 coding DNA: TGTGCCAGTAGTATAGACAGGGGGGATCAGCCCCAGCATTTT. Its translation: CASSIDRGDQPQHF.

The chain couples TRBV19 to TRBJ1-1; tentatively, D is TRBD1 (6 bases). Germline CDR1 reads LNHDA; CDR2 reads SQIVND (reference sequence). The CDR3 length is 17 residues. Trimming shortened V by 1 base and J by 3 bases, and 18 bases separated the two germline ends. The CDR3 region has the DNA TGTGCCAGTAGTATAGGGCGGGGGCTACCCTCGGACACTGAAGCTTTCTTT. It yields the protein CASSIGRGLPSDTEAFF.